This TCR beta chain stems from a study of siplizumab effects on memory and regulatory T cells. Study-level findings and limits: With siplizumab, Treg-derived clones averaged around 70% of mappable alloreactive CD4+ clones, versus approximately 27% in controls. No more than a minor fraction of alloreactive clones could be traced back to unstimulated subsets.

V lost 8 bases and J lost 0, with 14 bases in between. This CDR3 is built from 15 residues. Germline V gene lookup returns CDR1 MDHEN and CDR2 SYDVKM. Worth noting for this clone: Its antigen is not identified.

Here immunoSEQ multiplex PCR was the method, and the copy in TCRdb shows in-frame clones only, minus some. The sample has roughly 100,000 clones, 80% to 95% seen once. The TCR was taken from a human donor in good health. The chain couples TRBV28 to TRBJ1-5, with a weak D call TRBD1 (5 bases). The specimen sequenced was CD4+ T cells sorted from blood. The DNA for the CDR3 is TGTGCCAGCTCCGGCACGGGGGGTAGCAATCAGCCCCAGCATTTT. It is translated as CASSGTGGSNQPQHF.